This T cell receptor (beta chain) was obtained from a study of molecular identifiers for immune sequencing clone quantification. Study-level findings and limits: Detection of one spiked Jurkat cell's TCR RNA reportedly worked in one million naive cells. Shared barcodes on identical TCR molecules could underestimate the sizes of highly expanded clones.

Many counts were recorded for this clonotype. As yet, its antigen is unknown. Previously published methods and listed TCR primers were used for the bulk TCR libraries. TCRdb re-called the PCR reads through MiXCR, storing one row per CDR3 protein. The table records just under 650,000 distinct CDR3 sequences, less than 20% of them present only once. V gave up 6 bases and J gave up 5 bases, with 18 bases separating them. The CDR3 runs to 14 residues. Germline V gene lookup returns CDR1 SQVTM and CDR2 ANQGSEA. This receptor was taken from a human donor in good health. Some libraries in this study had Jurkat cell RNA spiked in. The rearrangement joins TRBV29-1 to TRBJ2-3; no firm D call. The sequencing sample was made of naive CD8+ T cells from blood, with Jurkat cell RNA spiked in. Subset described: FACS-sorted CD8+CD4-CCR7+CD45RA+ naive T cells. CDR3 in DNA: TGCAGCGTAGAAAATACTGCTAAGGGAGATACGCAGTATTTT. This sequence encodes CSVENTAKGDTQYF.